Listed below are T cell receptor beta chains from one sample, sequenced in a study of shared clonotypes between healthy human individuals. TCRdb keeps only in-frame clones here, not all; method: immunoSEQ multiplex PCR. The repertoire consists of about 1.1 million clones, with about 80% occurring once and the leading ten covering 0.89%. Sequenced: memory CD4+ T cells from PBMCs. Every receptor here comes from a man between 18 and 35 years old in good health. Some clones in this sample may be carry-over from other donors' samples. Both conserved end residues are part of each CDR3. The D gene is left open where the match is weak. Clone size is given for some rows only: seen once, a few or many times, or a class if the clone is expanded.

abundance: .; d_gene: .; j_gene: TRBJ2-1; v_gene: TRBV2; CDR3nt: TGTGCCAGCAGAGGGGACTTTAATGAGCAGTTCTTC; CDR3aa: CASRGDFNEQFF
abundance: many; d_gene: .; j_gene: TRBJ1-1; v_gene: TRBV6-5; CDR3nt: TGTGCCAGCAGTCCCCCCGGGTATACTGAAGCTTTCTTT; CDR3aa: CASSPPGYTEAFF
abundance: .; d_gene: .; j_gene: TRBJ1-3; v_gene: TRBV9; CDR3nt: TGTGCCAGCAGCCAAGTGGTAGTATCCTCTGGAAACACCATATATTTT; CDR3aa: CASSQVVVSSGNTIYF
abundance: .; d_gene: TRBD2; j_gene: TRBJ2-1; v_gene: TRBV7-9; CDR3nt: TGTGCCAGCAGCTTCAGGACTAGGAGAATTAATGAGCAGTTCTTC; CDR3aa: CASSFRTRRINEQFF
abundance: .; d_gene: .; j_gene: TRBJ2-3; v_gene: TRBV7-9; CDR3nt: TGTGCCAGCAGCTTCGGTGGAGATACGCAGTATTTT; CDR3aa: CASSFGGDTQYF
abundance: .; d_gene: .; j_gene: TRBJ1-1; v_gene: TRBV5-1; CDR3nt: TGCGCCAGCAGCTTGGTTCGAGGGGACCGGAACACTGAAGCTTTCTTT; CDR3aa: CASSLVRGDRNTEAFF
abundance: .; d_gene: TRBD1; j_gene: TRBJ2-5; v_gene: TRBV27; CDR3nt: TGTGCCAGCAGTTTTACAGGGGAATTAGAGACCCAGTACTTC; CDR3aa: CASSFTGELETQYF
abundance: .; d_gene: TRBD2; j_gene: TRBJ2-7; v_gene: TRBV9; CDR3nt: TGTGCCAGCAGCCAAGCGGGGATGTCCTATGAGCAGTACTTC; CDR3aa: CASSQAGMSYEQYF
abundance: .; d_gene: TRBD2; j_gene: TRBJ2-1; v_gene: TRBV7-2; CDR3nt: TGTGCCAGCAGCGGTGGGACTAGCGGGTACAATGAGCAGTTCTTC; CDR3aa: CASSGGTSGYNEQFF
abundance: few; d_gene: .; j_gene: TRBJ1-1; v_gene: TRBV30; CDR3nt: TGTGCCTGGGGGGGCACTGAAGCTTTCTTT; CDR3aa: CAWGGTEAFF
abundance: .; d_gene: TRBD1; j_gene: TRBJ2-7; v_gene: TRBV19; CDR3nt: TGTGCCAGTAGTAAAGGACAGGGGTTGGCCTACGAGCAGTACTTC; CDR3aa: CASSKGQGLAYEQYF
abundance: .; d_gene: TRBD2; j_gene: TRBJ2-3; v_gene: TRBV9; CDR3nt: TGTGCCAGCAGCGTCGACGTGCGCGGGGGGACGCAGTATTTT; CDR3aa: CASSVDVRGGTQYF
abundance: .; d_gene: .; j_gene: TRBJ1-5; v_gene: TRBV7-8; CDR3nt: TGTGCCAGCAGCTTAGCCTCGGCTCAGCCCCAGCATTTT; CDR3aa: CASSLASAQPQHF
abundance: once; d_gene: TRBD1; j_gene: TRBJ2-1; v_gene: TRBV5-5; CDR3nt: TGTGCCAGCAGCTTGGTGTGGGGGACAGGGTCCTACAATGAGCAGTTCTTC; CDR3aa: CASSLVWGTGSYNEQFF
abundance: .; d_gene: .; j_gene: TRBJ2-7; v_gene: TRBV29-1; CDR3nt: TGCAGCGTTGAAGATTCGCACGAGCAGTACTTC; CDR3aa: CSVEDSHEQYF
abundance: .; d_gene: .; j_gene: TRBJ2-1; v_gene: TRBV11-2; CDR3nt: TGTGCCAGCAGCTTAGGGGGGTATAATGAGCAGTTCTTC; CDR3aa: CASSLGGYNEQFF
abundance: .; d_gene: .; j_gene: TRBJ2-7; v_gene: TRBV7-2; CDR3nt: TGTGCCAGCAGCCTAATGGAGGGGTTCTCCTACGAGCAGTACTTC; CDR3aa: CASSLMEGFSYEQYF